What follows is one T cell receptor (beta chain) and its context. This sample was included in a study of blood T cell repertoires in COVID-19. Study details: Italy, Spain and the United States were the sources of the convalescent and acute COVID-19 samples. PBMCs, B-cell-depleted T cells, or T cells provided the cDNA or gDNA that made up the material.

CDR3 length: 15 amino acids. The V gene end was trimmed by 4 bases and the J gene end by 6 bases; junction bases not matched to a gene: 11. The germline V gene has CDR1 SEHNR and CDR2 FQNEAQ (reference sequence). Original processing notes: Amplified reference gene primers provided the basis for estimating nucleated cell counts. TCRdb's copy holds only in-frame clones and misses some; the assay was immunoSEQ multiplex PCR. V, J and clone size reflect that table, while D and trimming were determined from the DNA. The data hold 91,000 or so clones, with 80% to 90% observed a single time. V is TRBV7-9 and J is TRBJ1-1, with TRBD1 identical over 7 bases. This sequence was found in a human donor in a cohort sampled during active COVID-19. Sequenced sample: peripheral blood. CDR3 residues: CASSSGQAPGAEAFF. The DNA for the CDR3 is TGTGCCAGCAGCTCCGGACAGGCCCCTGGGGCTGAAGCTTTCTTT.